This T cell receptor (beta chain) was captured in a study of low-dose radiotherapy and immunotherapy resistance in tumors. About the research overall: Patients of Cohort 1 had 0.5 Gy fractions every 2 weeks, which summed to 6.5 Gy.

Time point: after trial treatment. The treatment: LDRT plus nivolumab, ipilimumab, low-dose cyclophosphamide and aspirin (RACIN trial). This CDR3 is 13 amino acids long. Trimming removed 0 bases from V and 7 bases from J, with 9 bases in between. Germline assignment: CDR1 LNHNV and CDR2 YYDKDF (reference sequence). Primers used for first-strand cDNA, a TRAV- and TRBV-specific set, covered both alpha and beta chains. Using a constant-region primer together with a V-primer adapter, TCRs were subjected to about 20 PCR cycles of amplification. TCRdb re-called the reads with MiXCR, one entry per CDR3 protein. The table lists about 60,000 distinct CDR3 sequences, about 25% of them singletons.

The origin of this receptor is a male donor with prostate cancer. The chain recombines TRBV15 with TRBJ1-1, with TRBD1 as a possible D gene (6 bases). The starting material was PBMCs, obtained after low-dose radiotherapy plus immunotherapy. The CDR3 DNA reads TGTGCCACCAGCAGAGAAAGGGGGATTGAAGCTTTCTTT. It translates to CATSRERGIEAFF.